A selection of T cell receptor beta chains follows, all from one sample in a study of cytotoxic CD8 clonotypes in ibrutinib-treated CLL. Some clones are missing from TCRdb's copy, which holds only in-frame ones; the method was immunoSEQ multiplex PCR. The data show some 22,000 clones, 78% seen once. Sequenced here: PBMCs, sampled before ibrutinib treatment. These receptors all stem from a human donor with chronic lymphocytic leukemia. Each CDR3 is given with its conserved first and last residue. The D gene is left open where the match is weak. Clone size is stated in some rows and not others, as once, few, many or a class when expanded.

J | V | size | D | CDR3 | DNA
TRBJ2-5 | TRBV28 | . | . | CASRLFTGLRETQYF | TGTGCCAGCAGGCTATTCACAGGGTTGAGGGAGACCCAGTACTTC
TRBJ2-1 | TRBV9 | . | TRBD2 | CASSESGSSYNEQFF | TGTGCCAGCAGCGAAAGCGGGAGCTCCTACAATGAGCAGTTCTTC
TRBJ1-3 | TRBV2 | . | . | CASSDRESGNTIYF | TGTGCCAGCAGTGACAGAGAATCTGGAAACACCATATATTTT
TRBJ2-7 | TRBV6-1 | . | TRBD2 | CASSEPGLAGYEQYF | TGTGCCAGCAGTGAACCGGGACTAGCGGGCTACGAGCAGTACTTC
TRBJ2-3 | TRBV27 | . | . | CASSFLTSADTQYF | TGTGCCAGCAGTTTCTTGACTAGTGCAGATACGCAGTATTTT
TRBJ2-1 | TRBV30 | . | . | CAWMTFYNEQFF | TGTGCCTGGATGACATTTTACAATGAGCAGTTCTTC
TRBJ1-1 | TRBV5-4 | . | TRBD1 | CASSLDRGVNTEAFF | TGTGCCAGCAGCTTGGACAGGGGAGTGAACACTGAAGCTTTCTTT
TRBJ1-6 | TRBV7-2 | once | . | CASTNSGGVNSPLHF | TGTGCCAGCACCAACTCGGGGGGGGTTAATTCACCCCTCCACTTT
TRBJ2-1 | TRBV27 | . | . | CASSLLGGWQDPYNEQFF | TGTGCCAGCAGTTTATTAGGGGGTTGGCAAGACCCGTACAATGAGCAGTTCTTC
TRBJ2-7 | TRBV9 | once | TRBD1 | CASTPFGQGDEQYF | TGTGCCAGCACCCCCTTTGGACAGGGTGACGAGCAGTACTTC
TRBJ1-1 | TRBV28 | . | . | CASSSHGGNTEAFF | TGTGCCAGCAGTTCCCACGGGGGAAACACTGAAGCTTTCTTT
TRBJ1-2 | TRBV6-1 | . | TRBD1 | CASSPSGQGIYGYTF | TGTGCCAGCAGTCCGTCGGGACAGGGGATCTATGGCTACACCTTC
TRBJ2-2 | TRBV28 | few | TRBD1 | CASRPSDRVRSGELFF | TGTGCCAGCAGACCATCGGACAGGGTTCGTTCCGGGGAGCTGTTTTTT
TRBJ2-1 | TRBV9 | once | . | CASSVEWGRNNEQFF | TGTGCCAGCAGCGTAGAGTGGGGACGGAACAATGAGCAGTTCTTC
TRBJ1-5 | TRBV2 | . | . | CASNKETGSNQPQHF | TGTGCCAGCAATAAAGAGACGGGCAGCAATCAGCCCCAGCATTTT
TRBJ2-7 | TRBV27 | few | TRBD2 | CASSFASGRYEQYF | TGTGCCAGCAGTTTCGCTAGCGGGAGGTACGAGCAGTACTTC
TRBJ1-5 | TRBV27 | few | TRBD1 | CASSPRTGFQPQHF | TGTGCCAGCAGTCCCCGGACAGGGTTTCAGCCCCAGCATTTT
TRBJ2-3 | TRBV5-4 | once | . | CASSSFWASGATDTQYF | TGTGCCAGCAGTAGTTTTTGGGCATCTGGGGCCACAGATACGCAGTATTTT
TRBJ2-3 | TRBV7-2 | . | TRBD1 | CASTRDRSTDTQYF | TGTGCCAGCACCCGGGACAGGAGCACAGATACGCAGTATTTT